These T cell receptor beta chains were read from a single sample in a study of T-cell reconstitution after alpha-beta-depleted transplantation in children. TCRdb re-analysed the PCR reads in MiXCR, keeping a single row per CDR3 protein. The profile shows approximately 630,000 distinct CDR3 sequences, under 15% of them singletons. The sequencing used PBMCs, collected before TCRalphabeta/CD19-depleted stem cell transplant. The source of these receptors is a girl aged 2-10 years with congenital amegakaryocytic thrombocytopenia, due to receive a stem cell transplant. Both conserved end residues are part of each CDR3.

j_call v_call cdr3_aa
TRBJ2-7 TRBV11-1 CASNTDGPYEQYF
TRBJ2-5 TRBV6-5 CASSYSRQPRETQYF
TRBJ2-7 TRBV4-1 CASSQAGTPSYEQYF
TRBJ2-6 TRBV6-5 CASSYSQRGNDVLTF
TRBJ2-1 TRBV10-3 CAISEHKDEQFF
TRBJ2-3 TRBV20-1 CSARVGGGDTQYF
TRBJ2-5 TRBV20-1 CSAPPEGGSSQYF
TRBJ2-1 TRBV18 CASFIAGGPFNEQFF
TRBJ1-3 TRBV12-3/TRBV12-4 CATRGNTIYF
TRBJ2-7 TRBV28 CASSLSEGPGEQYF
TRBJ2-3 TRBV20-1 CSASTSPTDTQYF
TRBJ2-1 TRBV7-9 CASRIGQGGNEQFF
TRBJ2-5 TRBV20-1 CSARDSGRETQYF
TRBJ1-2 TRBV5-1 CASSSLTGPPGGYTF
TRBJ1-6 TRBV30 CAWSVLPGGSPLHF
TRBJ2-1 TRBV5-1 CASSLGPAGEDEQFF
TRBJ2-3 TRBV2 CASTLGASTDTQYF
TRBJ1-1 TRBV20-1 CSARDSKGPGAFF
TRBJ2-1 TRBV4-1 CASSQDYRIPYNEQFF
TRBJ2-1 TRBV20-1 CSARLQGGLSYNEQFF
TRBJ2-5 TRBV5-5 CASSLIVLYQETQYF
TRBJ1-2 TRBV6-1 CATHPPGVGGYTF
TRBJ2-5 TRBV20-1 CSASSRTIQETQYF
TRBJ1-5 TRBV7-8 CASSLGSGSNQPQHF
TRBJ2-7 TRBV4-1 CASSHPGLGNEQYF
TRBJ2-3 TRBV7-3 CASSVGLAVSDTQYF
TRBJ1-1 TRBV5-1 CASSLWANTEAFF
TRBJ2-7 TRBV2 CATRIGLPYEQYF
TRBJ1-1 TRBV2 CASSEGVRRSTEAFF
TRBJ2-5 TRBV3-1 CASSRSGEIQETQYF
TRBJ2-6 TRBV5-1 CASGPGANVLTF
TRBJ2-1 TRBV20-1 CSARVDSGPYNEQFF
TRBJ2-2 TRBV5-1 CASQFVGELFF
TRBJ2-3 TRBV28 CASSFGRSDTQYF
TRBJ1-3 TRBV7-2 CASSTRQGSGNTIYF
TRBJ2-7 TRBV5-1 CASSSGLAASYEQYF
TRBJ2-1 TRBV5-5 CASSLPVVAGQFYNEQFF
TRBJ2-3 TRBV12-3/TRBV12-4 CASSPGFQGVDTQYF
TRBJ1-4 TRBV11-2 CASSAPGARVEKLFF
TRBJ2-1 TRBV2 CARTEVSGSSYNEQFF
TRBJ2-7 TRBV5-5 CASSNRQDSSYEQYF
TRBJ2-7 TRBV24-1 CATCDSSGSSSYEQYF
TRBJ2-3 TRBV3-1 CASSRPPSSDTQYF